Sequencing of this T cell receptor (beta chain) was carried out in a study of CXCR3-negative and CXCR3-positive naive CD8 T cells. Study-wide results and caveats: For CXCR3-positive naive cells, TRB CDR3s were more hydrophobic than those of CXCR3-negative naive cells. Relative to memory CD8+ cells, whose diversity was much lower, both naive subsets had comparably high diversity.

Comments on this clonotype: The antigen remains undetermined.

Naive CD8+ T cells displayed a CD45RO-CCR7+CD27+CD95- phenotype. The germline V gene has CDR1 SQVTM and CDR2 ANQGSEA. The CDR3 sequence is 11 residues long. UMI-labeled 5' RACE TRB cDNA libraries were prepared from the cells. TCRdb derives one entry per CDR3 protein from the 5' RACE reads, leaving out DNA. The sample's table shows about 5,300 distinct CDR3 sequences. The chain couples TRBV29-1 to TRBJ1-1; TCRdb gives TRBD1 as the D gene, but with no DNA this cannot be confirmed. The sequenced sample consisted of naive CXCR3+ CD8+ T cells from blood. The subset: CD45RO-CCR7+CD27+CD95- naive CD8+ T cells expressing CXCR3 (TNR3+). This TCR came from a human donor in good health. Some clones in this sample may be carry-over from other donors' samples. The CDR3 loop is CSGGDPSEAFF.